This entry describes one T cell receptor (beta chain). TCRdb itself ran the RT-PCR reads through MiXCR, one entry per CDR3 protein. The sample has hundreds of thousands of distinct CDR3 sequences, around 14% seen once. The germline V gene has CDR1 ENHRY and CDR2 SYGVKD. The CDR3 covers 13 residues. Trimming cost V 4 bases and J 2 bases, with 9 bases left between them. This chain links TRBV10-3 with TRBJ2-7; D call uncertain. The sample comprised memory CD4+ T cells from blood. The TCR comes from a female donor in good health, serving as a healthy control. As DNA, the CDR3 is TGTGCCATCAGTGTCGCCGAGACCTACGAGCAGTACTTC. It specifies CAISVAETYEQYF.